The 30 T cell receptor beta chains presented below share a single source sample, sequenced in a study of cytomegalovirus exposure and HLA in healthy donors. PCR involved 60 Vbeta and 13 Jbeta primers. Assay used: immunoSEQ multiplex PCR; TCRdb lists only in-frame clones, some missing. The sample holds approximately 150,000 clones. The sample taken for sequencing was PBMCs. These receptors were obtained from a male donor in good health and CMV-seronegative.

The chain links TRBV6-1 to TRBJ1-5, with D unresolved. Deletions cut 6 bases from V and 4 bases from J, with 10 bases between. Germline V gene lookup returns CDR1 MNHNS and CDR2 SASEGT. CDR3 length: 13 amino acids. The CDR3 region has the DNA TGTGCCAGCAGACCTTGGAGAAATCAGCCCCAGCATTTT. As protein: CASRPWRNQPQHF.

The chain combines TRBV18 with TRBJ1-1; 7 positions agree with TRBD1. Per the germline V gene, CDR1 is KGHSH and CDR2 is LQKENI. V shed 6 bases, J shed 4 bases, and the junction held 11 bases outside the gene matches. The length of the CDR3 is 15 residues. Here the CDR3 reads CASSLGQEGGTEAFF. The CDR3 bases are TGTGCCAGCTCTCTAGGACAGGAGGGGGGCACTGAAGCTTTCTTT. Drawing the rest from reference TRBV18 and TRBJ1-1, the complete variable domain is NAGVMQNPRHLVRRRGQEARLRCSPMKGHSHVYWYRQLPEEGLKFMVYLQKENIIDESGMPKERFSAEFPKEGPSILRIQQVVRGDSAAYFCASSLGQEGGTEAFFGQGTRLTVV.

The rearrangement links TRBV5-1 to TRBJ1-2; 8 nucleotides line up with TRBD1. The CDR3 totals 13 residues. The germline V gene has CDR1 SGHRS and CDR2 YFSETQ. With V trimmed by 3 bases and J by 8 bases, 6 bases remained unmatched. CDR3 nucleotide sequence: TGCGCCAGCAGCTCGGGACAGGCCGGAGGCTACACCTTC. The encoded protein is CASSSGQAGGYTF.

This rearrangement joins TRBV4-3 to TRBJ1-2; 9 bases fit TRBD1. CDR3 size: 15 residues. CDR1 and CDR2 from the germline V gene are LGHNA and YSLEER. V shed 8 bases, J shed 0 bases, and the junction held 7 bases outside the gene matches. The CDR3 DNA is TGCGCCAGCGGATACAGGGGGCGACCTAACTATGGCTACACCTTC. Translated: CASGYRGRPNYGYTF.

J is TRBJ2-7 and V is TRBV9, with 8 bases matching TRBD2. Looked up from germline, CDR1 is SGDLS and CDR2 is YYNGEE. The trim removed 0 bases at V and 6 bases at J, leaving 8 bases unmatched. This CDR3 contains 15 residues. The CDR3 DNA reads TGTGCCAGCAGCGTAGGTGACCTAAGCGGGGGCGAGCAGTACTTC. Its translation: CASSVGDLSGGEQYF. Looking up the rest from reference TRBV9 and TRBJ2-7 gives the full variable domain: DSGVTQTPKHLITATGQRVTLRCSPRSGDLSVYWYQQSLDQGLQFLIQYYNGEERAKGNILERFSAQQFPDLHSELNLSSLELGDSALYFCASSVGDLSGGEQYFGPGTRLTVT.

The chain has TRBV27 and TRBJ2-1, with 7 bases aligning to TRBD2. Germline CDR1 MNHEY, CDR2 SMNVEV (reference sequence). The CDR3 sequence is 17 residues long. Trimming took 3 bases from V and 0 from J; bases not matched to a gene: 8. Here the CDR3 reads CASSFWGREGSYNEQFF. CDR3 nucleotides: TGTGCCAGCAGTTTCTGGGGGAGGGAGGGCTCCTACAATGAGCAGTTCTTC.

CDR3 sequence: CASSSTGGDTEAFF. In DNA, the CDR3 is TGTGCCAGCAGTTCAACGGGGGGTGACACTGAAGCTTTCTTT. This chain links TRBV28 with TRBJ1-1, with D possibly being TRBD1 (5 bases). CDR3 size: 14 residues. The V and J ends lost 4 bases and 3 bases respectively, with 12 bases between them. CDR1 MDHEN and CDR2 SYDVKM come from the germline V gene.

The chain employs TRBV14 and TRBJ2-7; 8 bases agree with TRBD2. Looked up from germline, CDR1 is SGHDN and CDR2 is FVKESK. The ends lost 1 base at V and 4 bases at J; junction bases unmatched: 6. The CDR3 loop spans 15 amino acids. The CDR3: CASSQVSGGPYEQYF. The CDR3 DNA follows: TGTGCCAGCAGCCAAGTTTCGGGAGGGCCGTACGAGCAGTACTTC.

V and J are TRBV7-2 and TRBJ1-2, with 9 bases fitting TRBD1. Trimming removed 5 bases from V and 4 bases from J; junction bases left unmatched: 5. Germline V gene data show CDR1 as SGHTA and CDR2 as FQGNSA. The CDR3 consists of 14 residues. The CDR3 loop is CASSLQGASYGYTF. CDR3 nucleotides: TGTGCCAGCAGCCTACAGGGGGCGTCCTATGGCTACACCTTC.

The rearrangement joins TRBV5-4 to TRBJ2-5; 8 nucleotides line up with TRBD2. The germline V gene encodes CDR1 SGHNT and CDR2 YYREEE (reference sequence). The CDR3 loop spans 15 amino acids. The trim removed 2 bases at V and 5 bases at J, leaving 8 bases unmatched. The CDR3 DNA reads as TGTGCCAGCAGCTTAGACCGGGGGGGGGCGGAGACCCAGTACTTC. Its translation is CASSLDRGGAETQYF.

The rearrangement uses TRBV2 and TRBJ1-1, with D unclear. V lost 5 bases to trimming and J lost 0 bases, with 16 bases between them. This CDR3 has 16 residues. Germline V gene sequence: CDR1 SNHLY, CDR2 FYNNEI. The CDR3, as DNA: TGTGCCAGCAGTCCCCTGATGTGGCAGATGAACACTGAAGCTTTCTTT. Its translation: CASSPLMWQMNTEAFF.

The chain recombines TRBV15 with TRBJ2-7; no firm D call. V lost 0 bases, J lost 2 bases, and 11 bases lay in between. The CDR3 runs to 15 residues. Germline-derived CDR1 and CDR2 are LNHNV and YYDKDF (reference sequence). CDR3 region: CATSRDTSETYEQYF. In DNA, the CDR3 is TGTGCCACCAGCAGAGACACCAGCGAGACCTACGAGCAGTACTTC.

V gene TRBV7-8 combines with J gene TRBJ2-7, with a weak D call TRBD2 (5 bases). The V end lost 1 base, the J end lost 4 bases, and 17 bases lay between the germline ends. CDR1 is SGHVS, CDR2 FQNEAQ, per germline. This CDR3 is built from 16 residues. The DNA of the CDR3 is TGTGCCAGCAGCTTAGAAATGGGCAGCGGCGGTTACGAGCAGTACTTC. Its translation: CASSLEMGSGGYEQYF. The full variable domain, with the rest looked up from reference TRBV7-8 and TRBJ2-7, is GAGVSQSPRYKVAKRGQDVALRCDPISGHVSLFWYQQALGQGPEFLTYFQNEAQLDKSGLPSDRFFAERPEGSVSTLKIQRTQQEDSAVYLCASSLEMGSGGYEQYFGPGTRLTVT.

The chain has TRBV18 and TRBJ2-7, with 16 positions matching TRBD2. Germline values: CDR1 KGHSH, CDR2 LQKENI. Unmatched junction bases numbered 2, after V lost 2 bases and J lost 4 bases. The CDR3 totals 16 residues. This CDR3 reads CASSPGTSGGAYEQYF. The CDR3 DNA is TGTGCCAGCTCACCAGGGACTAGCGGGGGGGCTTACGAGCAGTACTTC.

The chain links TRBV29-1 to TRBJ1-1; 7 bases match TRBD1. J lost 6 bases, V lost 6 bases, and 13 bases had no gene match. CDR1 and CDR2 from the germline V gene are SQVTM and ANQGSEA. The CDR3 has 14 residues. In DNA, the CDR3 is TGCAGCGTGTTGACGGGACAGAGATCGGCTGAAGCTTTCTTT. It codes for CSVLTGQRSAEAFF.

The V call is TRBV9, the J call TRBJ1-5, with D perhaps TRBD1 (6 bases). CDR3 length: 14 residues. Germline CDR1 and CDR2: SGDLS and YYNGEE. Trimming stripped 4 bases from V and 6 bases from J, with 14 bases between. The CDR3 bases are TGTGCCAGCAGCCCTGGGACAACCCTTCAGCCCCAGCATTTT. Translated, it gives CASSPGTTLQPQHF.

This chain links TRBV4-2 with TRBJ1-4; 9 nucleotides match TRBD1. Germline V gene sequence: CDR1 LGHNA, CDR2 YNFKEQ. This CDR3 has 17 amino acids. J lost 8 bases, V lost 1 base, and 11 bases had no gene match. The CDR3 sequence: CASSQGDRVTTGEKLFF. DNA of the CDR3: TGTGCCAGCAGCCAAGGGGACAGGGTGACCACGGGGGAAAAACTGTTTTTT.

The genes are TRBV7-9 and TRBJ2-3; TRBD2 might be the D (6 bases). Trimming removed 1 base at V and 3 bases at J, with 11 bases between. The CDR3 totals 15 residues. The germline CDR1 and CDR2 sequences are SEHNR and FQNEAQ (reference sequence). CDR3 sequence reads: CASSLGPSATDTQYF. DNA of the CDR3: TGTGCCAGCAGCTTAGGGCCTAGCGCAACAGATACGCAGTATTTT.

The chain couples TRBV7-9 to TRBJ1-2; D call uncertain. CDR1 is SEHNR and CDR2 is FQNEAQ in the germline V gene (reference sequence). This CDR3 contains 13 residues. The germline V and J ends were trimmed by 5 bases and 8 bases, with 15 bases remaining between them. The CDR3 DNA reads TGTGCCAGCAGCCCCTCCGATCCGGGGGGCTACACCTTC. Protein: CASSPSDPGGYTF.

V usage is TRBV7-9 and J usage is TRBJ1-4, with D possibly TRBD1 on 5 matching bases. V lost 7 bases and J lost 5, with 23 bases in between. CDR3 length: 17 amino acids. Germline CDR1 is SEHNR and CDR2 is FQNEAQ (reference sequence). Written as DNA, the CDR3 is TGTGCCAGCACCACCCTTACGGGGGGGGTAGGGAATGAAAAACTGTTTTTT. Encoded protein: CASTTLTGGVGNEKLFF. Full variable domain (missing parts from reference TRBV7-9 and TRBJ1-4): DTGVSQNPRHKITKRGQNVTFRCDPISEHNRLYWYRQTLGQGPEFLTYFQNEAQLEKSRLLSDRFSAERPKGSFSTLEIQRTEQGDSAMYLCASTTLTGGVGNEKLFFGSGTQLSVL.

DNA for the CDR3: TGTGCCAGTAGGGGGACGAACACCGGGGAGCTGTTTTTT. Residues: CASRGTNTGELFF. The chain carries TRBV27 and TRBJ2-2; D might be TRBD1 (6 bases). Deletions cut 9 bases from V and 0 bases from J, with 8 bases between. Germline V gene sequence: CDR1 MNHEY, CDR2 SMNVEV (reference sequence). This CDR3 comprises 13 residues.

This chain links TRBV30 with TRBJ1-4, with D possibly TRBD1 on 5 matching bases. The CDR3 consists of 18 residues. Germline assignment: CDR1 GTSNPN and CDR2 SVGIG (reference sequence). V was cut by 0 bases and J by 7 bases, with 24 bases left in between. CDR3 DNA: TGTGCCTGGAGTGTATGGGGCCCAATTCCCAGCAGGGCTGAAAAACTGTTTTTT. Encoded protein: CAWSVWGPIPSRAEKLFF. Full variable domain (rest looked up from reference TRBV30 and TRBJ1-4): SQTIHQWPATLVQPVGSPLSLECTVEGTSNPNLYWYRQAAGRGLQLLFYSVGIGQISSEVPQNLSASRPQDRQFILSSKKLLLSDSGFYLCAWSVWGPIPSRAEKLFFGSGTQLSVL.

V gene TRBV7-6 combines with J gene TRBJ2-1, with D perhaps TRBD2 (5 bases). V was pared by 5 bases and J by 3 bases, with 20 bases between. Germline V lookup: CDR1 SGHVS, CDR2 FNYEAQ. The CDR3 is 17 amino acids. In DNA, the CDR3 is TGTGCCAGCAGCCCAACCCCCAGCGGATCACTCTACAATGAGCAGTTCTTC. As protein: CASSPTPSGSLYNEQFF.

V usage is TRBV5-1 and J usage is TRBJ2-2; the D is unclear. This CDR3 comprises 15 residues. Germline loops: CDR1 SGHRS, CDR2 YFSETQ. V shed 1 base and J shed 3 bases, with 10 bases lying between them. In DNA form, the CDR3 reads TGCGCCAGCAGCTTGTTTTGGTCGGACACCGGGGAGCTGTTTTTT. Residues: CASSLFWSDTGELFF.

This chain joins TRBV6-5 and TRBJ2-2; no definite D call. From germline, CDR1 is MNHEY and CDR2 SVGAGI. The V end was cut by 8 bases, the J end by 0 bases, with 13 bases between. This CDR3 has 15 amino acids. The CDR3, as DNA: TGTGCCAGCGCCCCCCGCAGTGCGAACACCGGGGAGCTGTTTTTT. As protein: CASAPRSANTGELFF.

V usage is TRBV6-5 and J usage is TRBJ2-7, with 11 bases aligning to TRBD2. V was pared by 4 bases and J by 4 bases, with 0 bases of the junction left unmatched. CDR3 length: 13 residues. Germline V gene lookup returns CDR1 MNHEY and CDR2 SVGAGI. CDR3 in DNA: TGTGCCAGCAGTTTAGCGGGAGGGTACGAGCAGTACTTC. Its translation: CASSLAGGYEQYF.

The chain is built from TRBV18 and TRBJ1-2; no reliable D call. This CDR3 region has 15 residues. V lost 5 bases, J lost 4 bases, and 17 bases lay in between. Germline V gives CDR1 KGHSH, CDR2 LQKENI. The CDR3 DNA sequence: TGTGCCAGCTCATCCCAAGCCGGGGAACGCTATGGCTACACCTTC. Amino acid sequence: CASSSQAGERYGYTF.

The chain recombines TRBV6-1 with TRBJ2-7, with TRBD1 matching over 11 bases. This CDR3 region has 14 residues. The ends lost 8 bases at V and 2 bases at J; junction bases unmatched: 5. CDR1 MNHNS and CDR2 SASEGT come from the germline V gene. In DNA form, the CDR3 reads TGTGCCAGCGGCTGGGACAGGGGGGCCTACGAGCAGTACTTC. Its protein is CASGWDRGAYEQYF.

V gene TRBV7-2 combines with J gene TRBJ1-5, with D possibly matching TRBD1 (5 bases). CDR1 is SGHTA, CDR2 FQGNSA, per germline. The germline V and J ends were trimmed by 1 base and 4 bases, with 8 bases remaining between them. CDR3 length: 14 amino acids. CDR3 DNA sequence: TGTGCCAGCAGCTTAGATTCAGGGAATCAGCCCCAGCATTTT. The encoded protein is CASSLDSGNQPQHF.

The CDR3 region has the DNA TGCGCCAGCAGCTTGGGCAACAGGGGCGGCACTGAAGCTTTCTTT. Residues: CASSLGNRGGTEAFF. The chain couples TRBV5-1 to TRBJ1-1; 7 bases fit TRBD1. Looked up from germline, CDR1 is SGHRS and CDR2 is YFSETQ. The CDR3 contains 15 residues. Germline trimming cut 0 bases from V and 4 bases from J; bases unmatched to any gene: 6.